This TCR beta chain was sequenced in a study of read filtering for tumor transcriptome and immune sequencing. From 300 to 450 ng of RNA, a library with molecular barcoded alpha/delta and beta/gamma adaptors was made. TCRdb ran MiXCR on the reads and lists one entry per CDR3 protein. The table includes around 48,000 distinct CDR3 sequences, roughly 19% detected once. Per the germline V gene, CDR1 is MGHRA and CDR2 is YSYEKL. Trimming at V came to 1 base and at J to 6 bases, leaving 10 bases not matched to a gene. There are 18 residues in the CDR3. This clonotype was observed at least ten times. Source material: a population of CD138-negative cells sorted from bone marrow. The chain has TRBV4-1 and TRBJ2-2; 11 bases agree with TRBD2. This sequence was found in a donor at least 40 years old with multiple myeloma. The CDR3 here is CASSQGDRLAGLSGELFF. DNA of the CDR3: TGCGCCAGCAGCCAAGGGGATCGACTAGCGGGATTATCCGGGGAGCTGTTTTTT.